This record covers a single T cell receptor (beta chain). What it binds is not known. The entry originates in a study of CD8 T cells in Susac syndrome. Study-level results: The CD4+ T cell repertoires in Susac syndrome did not show any clonal expansion.

Random hexamers served to reverse transcribe about 0.5 to 1 ug RNA. Using its own MiXCR run on the immunoSEQ multiplex PCR reads, TCRdb lists one record per CDR3 protein. The table lists 110,000 to 150,000 distinct CDR3 sequences, around 95% of them singletons. Unmatched junction bases numbered 4, after V lost 2 bases and J lost 6 bases. In germline, CDR1 is DFQATT, CDR2 SNEGSKA (reference sequence). The CDR3 extends over 15 amino acids. The V gene is TRBV20-1, the J gene TRBJ2-2; 12 nucleotides align to TRBD2. Sequenced sample: CD4+ T cells from PBMCs. This receptor was identified in a human donor with Susac syndrome. CDR3 nucleotide sequence: TGCAGTGCTAGACCTCTAGCGGGAGGGGCCGGGGAGCTGTTTTTT. Protein product: CSARPLAGGAGELFF.